The text below deals with one TCR beta chain. The antigen is undetermined. The PCR employed 60 Vbeta primers together with 13 Jbeta primers. Original processing methods: Unique TCR beta chains numbered approximately 80 million in a later analysis, with approximately 10 million shared. Some clones are missing from TCRdb's copy, which holds only in-frame ones; the method was immunoSEQ multiplex PCR. V and J calls plus clone size are reproduced from that table; the DNA served to infer D and trimming. The table records approximately 200,000 clones, about 82% of them present only once. This sample was included in a study of cytomegalovirus exposure and HLA in healthy donors. Whole-study findings and limits: Several of the most significant clusters appeared linked to common viral pathogens, based on a later analysis.

CDR3 length: 16 residues. V lost 7 bases and J lost 0, with 18 bases in between. The germline CDR1 and CDR2 sequences are SGHVS and FQNEAQ. This clonotype originated in a woman aged 50 to 60 in good health and CMV-seronegative. Sequencing was carried out using PBMCs. The rearrangement joins TRBV7-8 to TRBJ1-1; tentatively, D is TRBD1 (5 bases). Here the CDR3 reads CASTLRGGKVNTEAFF. In nucleotides, the CDR3 is TGTGCCAGCACCCTAAGGGGCGGGAAGGTGAACACTGAAGCTTTCTTT.